The 20 T cell receptor beta chains presented below share a single source sample, sequenced in a study of cytomegalovirus exposure and HLA in healthy donors (dated by TCRdb to the late 2010s). The library was produced with the immunoSEQ multiplex PCR assay. The multiplex PCR relied on a mix of 60 forward primers for TCR Vbeta segments and 13 reverse primers for TCR Jbeta segments. The source is immuneACCESS, and TCRdb retained only in-frame sequences with V and J called. Part of the clones is not carried over; for the studies checked, unresolved V genes explain less than half of this, and the remainder is unexplained. Recorded for this sample are 60,000 to 85,000 clones; 65% to 85% of them occurred a single time. Over 4.5% of the sample goes to the ten largest clones. The sample taken for sequencing was PBMCs. The receptors originated from a man in his 60s in good health and CMV-seropositive.

The rearrangement links TRBV5-1 to TRBJ1-1, with a tentative D call TRBD1 (5 bases). The CDR3 sequence is 13 residues long. Trimming removed 5 bases from V and 3 bases from J, with 11 bases in between. CDR1 is SGHRS, CDR2 YFSETQ, per germline. As DNA, the CDR3 is TGCGCCAGCAGGCTATGGGGGGACACTGAAGCTTTCTTT. This sequence encodes CASRLWGDTEAFF.

This clone was detected a few times. The chain is built from TRBV2 and TRBJ1-1; D remains ambiguous. V lost 10 bases, J lost 0 bases, and 12 bases lay in between. The CDR3 consists of 13 residues. CDR1 and CDR2 from the germline V gene are SNHLY and FYNNEI. The CDR3 reads CATGMGLNTEAFF. The CDR3 nucleotides are TGTGCCACCGGAATGGGCCTGAACACTGAAGCTTTCTTT.

The chain couples TRBV28 to TRBJ1-2, with 9 bases identical to TRBD1. Germline CDR1 reads MDHEN; CDR2 reads SYDVKM. The CDR3 sequence is 14 residues long. The V gene end was trimmed by 5 bases and the J gene end by 7 bases; junction bases not matched to a gene: 8. The CDR3 is CASSTSQGAGGYTF. CDR3 sequence (DNA): TGTGCCAGCAGTACCTCACAGGGGGCTGGTGGCTACACCTTC.

CDR3 protein: CASHRDRGNEKLFF. For the CDR3, the DNA is TGCGCCAGTCATAGGGACAGGGGTAATGAAAAACTGTTTTTT. The gene calls are TRBV10-1 and TRBJ1-4, with 10 nucleotides matching TRBD1. Germline V CDR1 and CDR2: WNHNN, SYGVQD (reference sequence). The CDR3 is 14 residues long. V shed 9 bases and J 4 bases; nucleotides not matched to a gene: 5.

The rearrangement joins TRBV7-2 to TRBJ2-5; 8 positions match TRBD2. J gave up 4 bases and V 3 bases, and 7 bases lay outside the gene matches. The CDR3 sequence is 15 residues long. Germline assignment: CDR1 SGHTA and CDR2 FQGNSA. CDR3 residues: CASSLRSGRTETQYF. For the CDR3, the DNA is TGTGCCAGCAGCTTGCGGAGCGGGAGAACAGAGACCCAGTACTTC.

The genes are TRBV6-1 and TRBJ1-5; tentative D call: TRBD1 (5 bases). The V end was cut by 4 bases, the J end by 8 bases, with 12 bases between. From germline, CDR1 is MNHNS and CDR2 SASEGT. This CDR3 has 13 amino acids. The CDR3 reads CASSVDSFKPQHF. The CDR3 DNA reads as TGTGCCAGCAGTGTCGACAGCTTCAAGCCCCAGCATTTT.

About this clone: The same CDR3 is also encoded by other DNA sequences in this sample. V usage is TRBV21-1 and J usage is TRBJ2-7; the DNA was not used to check the table's D call, TRBD1. TRBV21-1 is listed as a pseudogene. This CDR3 has 21 residues. Here the CDR3 reads CASSDPTGGITYYPIYYEQYF. The CDR3 bases are TGTGCCAGCAGCGACCCGACAGGGGGTATAACTTACTACCCAATTTACTACGAGCAGTACTTC.

The rearrangement links TRBV27 to TRBJ1-2; 8 nucleotides align to TRBD1. CDR3 length: 16 residues. Germline V gene lookup returns CDR1 MNHEY and CDR2 SMNVEV (reference sequence). Trimming cost V 0 bases and J 8 bases; bases outside gene matches: 11. In DNA form, the CDR3 reads TGTGCCAGCAGTTTATCGAGGGGCAGGGGGCAAGGCGGCTACACCTTC. This codes for CASSLSRGRGQGGYTF.

This clone was detected only a few times. The chain links TRBV4-3 to TRBJ2-7, with TRBD2 matching 14 bases. V lost 0 bases, J lost 2 bases, and 6 bases stayed unmatched. Germline V lookup: CDR1 LGHNA, CDR2 YSLEER. The length of the CDR3 is 18 residues. The CDR3 nucleotides read TGCGCCAGCAGCCAAGATCCGGGACTAGCGGGGGATACCTACGAGCAGTACTTC. Its translation is CASSQDPGLAGDTYEQYF.

DNA for the CDR3: TGTGCCAGCAGCGTGAACAGCGGGAGTGGTGGGACCCAGTACTTC. Translated: CASSVNSGSGGTQYF. The chain uses TRBV9 and TRBJ2-5; 8 nucleotides align to TRBD2. Germline V gene data show CDR1 as SGDLS and CDR2 as YYNGEE. The J segment lost 7 bases and the V segment lost 2 bases, leaving 10 bases of the junction unmatched. CDR3 size: 15 residues.

The chain employs TRBV10-1 and TRBJ2-1; TRBD2 might be the D (5 bases). This CDR3 has 16 amino acids. In germline, CDR1 is WNHNN, CDR2 SYGVQD (reference sequence). The V end was cut by 0 bases, the J end by 8 bases, with 17 bases between. CDR3 in amino acids: CASSESVASPRHEQFF. The CDR3 DNA follows: TGCGCCAGCAGTGAGTCGGTGGCTAGCCCGAGGCATGAGCAGTTCTTC.

V usage is TRBV6-6 and J usage is TRBJ1-1; no firm D call. CDR1 and CDR2 (germline): MNHNY, SVGAGI (reference sequence). V was trimmed by 0 bases and J by 10 bases, leaving 15 bases between them. The CDR3 is 14 amino acids. The CDR3 loop is CASSYSAAGNGAFF. The CDR3, as DNA: TGTGCCAGCAGTTACTCGGCGGCGGGAAACGGAGCTTTCTTT.

The chain recombines TRBV10-2 with TRBJ2-5, with unresolved D. CDR1 and CDR2 from the germline V gene are WSHSY and SAAADI. V lost 3 bases, J lost 5 bases, and 13 bases lay in between. This CDR3 has 14 residues. CDR3 region: CASSESSYGETQYF. The CDR3 DNA reads as TGCGCCAGCAGTGAAAGCTCATACGGGGAGACCCAGTACTTC.

This chain uses TRBV6-6 with TRBJ2-5; 9 positions agree with TRBD2. The V gene's germline CDR1 is MNHNY and CDR2 SVGAGI (reference sequence). The V and J ends lost 0 bases and 6 bases, in that order; junction bases with no gene match: 5. The CDR3 runs 15 residues. The CDR3 sequence: CASSYSSGGLQTQYF. DNA of the CDR3: TGTGCCAGCAGTTACTCTAGCGGGGGCCTCCAGACCCAGTACTTC.

This chain links TRBV9 with TRBJ2-7, with 7 positions matching TRBD2. V lost 0 bases and J lost 3; bases outside the gene matches: 3. CDR1 and CDR2 from the germline V gene are SGDLS and YYNGEE. The CDR3 covers 14 residues. The CDR3 DNA reads as TGTGCCAGCAGCGTAGATCCTAGCGGCTACGAGCAGTACTTC. Its protein product is CASSVDPSGYEQYF.

This rearrangement joins TRBV7-8 to TRBJ2-7, with 8 bases aligning to TRBD1. The CDR3 loop spans 13 amino acids. Germline loops: CDR1 SGHVS, CDR2 FQNEAQ. V lost 5 bases to trimming and J lost 5 bases; unmatched junction nucleotides: 5. Here the CDR3 DNA reads TGTGCCAGCAGCGCCCAGGGGGCTGACGAGCAGTACTTC. It translates to CASSAQGADEQYF.

The genes are TRBV2 and TRBJ1-4; D call uncertain. This CDR3 is built from 14 residues. The germline gives CDR1 SNHLY, CDR2 FYNNEI. V lost 6 bases to trimming and J lost 1 base, with 9 bases between them. The CDR3 sequence is CASRPGETNEKLFF. In DNA, the CDR3 is TGTGCCAGCAGGCCTGGAGAAACTAATGAAAAACTGTTTTTT.

This clone occurred a few times. The chain combines TRBV5-6 with TRBJ1-2; the match to TRBD1 covers 7 bases. Losses at the gene ends were 6 bases for V and 4 bases for J; bases not matched to a gene: 9. The CDR3 sequence is 14 residues long. CDR1 is SGHDT, CDR2 YYEEEE, per germline. The CDR3 region has the DNA TGTGCCAGCAACTTAGAGACAGGGTTCTATGGCTACACCTTC. Its translation is CASNLETGFYGYTF.

This chain joins TRBV5-5 and TRBJ2-7; the match to TRBD2 covers 7 bases. The germline gives CDR1 SGHKS, CDR2 YYEKEE (reference sequence). J lost 2 bases, V lost 3 bases, and 8 bases had no gene match. The CDR3 runs to 15 residues. The CDR3 reads CASSSTSFQTYEQYF. In DNA, the CDR3 is TGTGCCAGCAGCTCGACTAGCTTCCAGACCTACGAGCAGTACTTC.

For this clone: It is likely a read error: a sequence one base away is far more abundant. This sequence joins TRBV6-5 and TRBJ2-5; 8 nucleotides agree with TRBD1. The V gene end was trimmed by 6 bases and the J gene end by 5 bases; junction bases not matched to a gene: 14. Germline loops: CDR1 MNHEY, CDR2 SVGAGI. There are 16 residues in the CDR3. The CDR3 loop reads CASRYPQGVVRETQYF. The CDR3 DNA reads TGTGCCAGCAGATACCCACAGGGGGTGGTACGGGAGACCCAGTACTTC.